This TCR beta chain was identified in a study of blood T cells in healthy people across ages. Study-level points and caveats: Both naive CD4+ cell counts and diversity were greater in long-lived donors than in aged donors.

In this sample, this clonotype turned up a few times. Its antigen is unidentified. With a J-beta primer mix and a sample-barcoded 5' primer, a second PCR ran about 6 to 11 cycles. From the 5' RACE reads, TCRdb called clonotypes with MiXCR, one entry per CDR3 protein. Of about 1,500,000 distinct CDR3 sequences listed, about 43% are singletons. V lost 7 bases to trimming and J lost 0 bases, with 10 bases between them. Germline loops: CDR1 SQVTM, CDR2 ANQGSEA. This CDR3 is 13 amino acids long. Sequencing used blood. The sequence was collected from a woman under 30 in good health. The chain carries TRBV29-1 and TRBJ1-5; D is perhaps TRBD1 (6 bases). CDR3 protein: CSAWTDSNQPQHF. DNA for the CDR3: TGCAGCGCCTGGACAGATAGCAATCAGCCCCAGCATTTT.